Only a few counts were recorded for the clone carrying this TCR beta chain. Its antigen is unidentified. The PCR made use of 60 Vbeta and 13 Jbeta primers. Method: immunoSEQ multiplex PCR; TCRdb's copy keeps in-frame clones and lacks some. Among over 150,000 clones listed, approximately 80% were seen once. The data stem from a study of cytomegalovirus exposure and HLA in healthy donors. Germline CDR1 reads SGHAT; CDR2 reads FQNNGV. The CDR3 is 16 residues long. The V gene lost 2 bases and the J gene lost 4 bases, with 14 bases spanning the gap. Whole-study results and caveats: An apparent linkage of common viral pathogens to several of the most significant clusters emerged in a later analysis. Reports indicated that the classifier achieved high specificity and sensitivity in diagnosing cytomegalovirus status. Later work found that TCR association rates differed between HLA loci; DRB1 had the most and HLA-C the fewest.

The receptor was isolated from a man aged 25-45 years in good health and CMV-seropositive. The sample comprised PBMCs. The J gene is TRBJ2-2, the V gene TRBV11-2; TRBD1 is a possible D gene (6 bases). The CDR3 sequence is CASSLWGQTSTGELFF. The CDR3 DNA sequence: TGTGCCAGCAGCTTATGGGGGCAGACGAGCACCGGGGAGCTGTTTTTT.